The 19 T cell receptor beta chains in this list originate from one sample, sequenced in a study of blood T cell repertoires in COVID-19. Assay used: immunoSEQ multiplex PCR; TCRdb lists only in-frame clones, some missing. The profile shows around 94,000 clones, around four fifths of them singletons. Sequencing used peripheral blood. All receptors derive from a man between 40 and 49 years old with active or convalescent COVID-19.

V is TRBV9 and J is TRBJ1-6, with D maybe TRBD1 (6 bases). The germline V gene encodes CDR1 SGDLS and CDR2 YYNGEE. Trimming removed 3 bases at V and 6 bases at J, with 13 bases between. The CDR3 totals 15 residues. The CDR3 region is CASSALGQFNSPLHF. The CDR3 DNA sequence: TGTGCCAGCAGCGCCCTAGGACAGTTTAATTCACCCCTCCACTTT. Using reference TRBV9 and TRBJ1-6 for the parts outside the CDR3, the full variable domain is DSGVTQTPKHLITATGQRVTLRCSPRSGDLSVYWYQQSLDQGLQFLIQYYNGEERAKGNILERFSAQQFPDLHSELNLSSLELGDSALYFCASSALGQFNSPLHFGNGTRLTVT.

The CDR3 sequence is CAWRPPPGQGNYEQYF. CDR3 sequence (DNA): TGTGCCTGGAGGCCCCCGCCGGGACAGGGGAACTACGAGCAGTACTTC. The genes are TRBV30 and TRBJ2-7; 10 nucleotides line up with TRBD1. Losses at the gene ends were 3 bases for V and 3 bases for J; bases not matched to a gene: 11. The CDR3 is made up of 16 amino acids. Germline V gene data show CDR1 as GTSNPN and CDR2 as SVGIG (reference sequence).

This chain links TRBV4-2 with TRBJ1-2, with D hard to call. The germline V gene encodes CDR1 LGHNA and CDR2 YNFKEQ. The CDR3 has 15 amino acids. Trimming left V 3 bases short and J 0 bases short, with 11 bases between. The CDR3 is CASSQKPPTNYGYTF. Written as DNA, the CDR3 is TGTGCCAGCAGCCAGAAGCCACCTACTAACTATGGCTACACCTTC.

In nucleotides, the CDR3 is TGCGCCAGCAGCACCCGACAGGGCCCCGGCGAGCAGTACTTC. Encoded protein: CASSTRQGPGEQYF. The J gene is TRBJ2-7, the V gene TRBV5-1; the match to TRBD1 covers 7 bases. The CDR3 has 14 residues. The V gene end was trimmed by 4 bases and the J gene end by 6 bases; junction bases not matched to a gene: 10. Germline CDR1 is SGHRS and CDR2 is YFSETQ.

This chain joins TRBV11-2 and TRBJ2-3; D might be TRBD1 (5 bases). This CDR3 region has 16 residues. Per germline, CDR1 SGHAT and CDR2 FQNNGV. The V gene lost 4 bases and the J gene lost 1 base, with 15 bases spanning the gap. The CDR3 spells CASSSWGASGTDTQYF. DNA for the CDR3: TGTGCCAGCAGCTCCTGGGGCGCATCGGGCACAGATACGCAGTATTTT.

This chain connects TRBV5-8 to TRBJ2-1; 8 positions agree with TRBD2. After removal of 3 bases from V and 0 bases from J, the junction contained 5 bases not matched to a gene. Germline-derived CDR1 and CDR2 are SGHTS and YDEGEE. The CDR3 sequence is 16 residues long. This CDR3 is CASSWERGSSYNEQFF. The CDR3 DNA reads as TGTGCCAGCAGCTGGGAGCGGGGGAGCTCCTACAATGAGCAGTTCTTC.

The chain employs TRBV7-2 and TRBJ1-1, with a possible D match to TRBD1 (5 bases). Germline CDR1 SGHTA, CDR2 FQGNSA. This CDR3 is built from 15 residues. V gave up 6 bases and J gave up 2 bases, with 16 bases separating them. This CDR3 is CASRLTQGGNTEAFF. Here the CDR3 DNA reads TGTGCCAGCAGACTGACCCAGGGAGGAAACACTGAAGCTTTCTTT.

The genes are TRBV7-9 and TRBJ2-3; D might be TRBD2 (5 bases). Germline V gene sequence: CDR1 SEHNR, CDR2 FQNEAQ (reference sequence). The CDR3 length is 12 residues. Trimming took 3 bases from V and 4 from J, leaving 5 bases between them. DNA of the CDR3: TGTGCCAGCAGCTTCGGGGCAGATACGCAGTATTTT. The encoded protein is CASSFGADTQYF.

The CDR3 nucleotides read TGTGCCAGCAGCCTGACAGGGTTGAGTGAAAAACTGTTTTTT. Amino acid sequence: CASSLTGLSEKLFF. V and J are TRBV6-6 and TRBJ1-4; 7 positions match TRBD1. The V and J ends lost 6 bases and 7 bases, in that order; junction bases with no gene match: 8. This CDR3 region has 14 residues. Germline assignment: CDR1 MNHNY and CDR2 SVGAGI (reference sequence).

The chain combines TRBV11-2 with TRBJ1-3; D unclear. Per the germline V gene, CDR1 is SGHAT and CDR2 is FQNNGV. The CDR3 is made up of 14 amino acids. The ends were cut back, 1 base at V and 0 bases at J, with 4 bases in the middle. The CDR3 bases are TGTGCCAGCAGCTTAGTCCGCTCTGGAAACACCATATATTTT. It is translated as CASSLVRSGNTIYF.

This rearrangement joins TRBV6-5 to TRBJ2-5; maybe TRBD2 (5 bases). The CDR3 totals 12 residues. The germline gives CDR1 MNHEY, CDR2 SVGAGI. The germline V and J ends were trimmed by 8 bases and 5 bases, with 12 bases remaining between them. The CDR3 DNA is TGTGCCAGCCAAGAACAGCGGGAGACCCAGTACTTC. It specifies CASQEQRETQYF.

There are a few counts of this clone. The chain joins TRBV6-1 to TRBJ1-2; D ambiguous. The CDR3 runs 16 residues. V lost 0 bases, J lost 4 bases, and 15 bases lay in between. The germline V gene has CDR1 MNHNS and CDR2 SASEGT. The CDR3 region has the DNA TGTGCCAGCAGTGAAGCTCCCGGGCTGGGAGGCTATGGCTACACCTTC. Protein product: CASSEAPGLGGYGYTF.

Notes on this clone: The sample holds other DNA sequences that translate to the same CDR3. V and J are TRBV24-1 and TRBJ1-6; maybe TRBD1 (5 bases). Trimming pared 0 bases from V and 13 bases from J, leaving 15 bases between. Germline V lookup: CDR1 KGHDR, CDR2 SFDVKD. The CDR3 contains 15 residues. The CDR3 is CATSDLDSLSSPLHF. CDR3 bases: TGTGCCACCAGTGATTTGGACAGCTTGAGTTCGCCCCTCCACTTT.

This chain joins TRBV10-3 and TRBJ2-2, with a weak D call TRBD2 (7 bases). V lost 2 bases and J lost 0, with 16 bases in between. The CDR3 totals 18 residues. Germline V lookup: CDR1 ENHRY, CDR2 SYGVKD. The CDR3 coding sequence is TGTGCCATCAGTGAGGAGATGGCGGGGGCCGCGAACACCGGGGAGCTGTTTTTT. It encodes CAISEEMAGAANTGELFF.

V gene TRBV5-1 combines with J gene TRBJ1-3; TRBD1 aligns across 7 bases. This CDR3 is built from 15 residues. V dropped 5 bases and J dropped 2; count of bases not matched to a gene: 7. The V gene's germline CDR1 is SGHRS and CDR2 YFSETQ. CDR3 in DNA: TGCGCCAGCAGGTACGGAGACAGGGCTGGAAACACCATATATTTT. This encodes CASRYGDRAGNTIYF.

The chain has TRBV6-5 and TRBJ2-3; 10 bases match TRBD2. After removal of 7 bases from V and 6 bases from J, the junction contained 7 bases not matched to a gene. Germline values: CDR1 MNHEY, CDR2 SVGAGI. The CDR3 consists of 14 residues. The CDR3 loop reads CASKPGLASDTQYF. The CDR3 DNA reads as TGTGCCAGCAAACCGGGACTAGCGTCCGATACGCAGTATTTT.

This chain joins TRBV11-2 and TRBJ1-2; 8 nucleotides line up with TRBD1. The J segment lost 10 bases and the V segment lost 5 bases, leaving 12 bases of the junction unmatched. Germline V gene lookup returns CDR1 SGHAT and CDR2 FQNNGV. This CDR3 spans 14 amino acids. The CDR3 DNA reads TGTGCCAGCAGCAAACCGGGACAGGTTACGGCCTACACCTTC. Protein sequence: CASSKPGQVTAYTF.

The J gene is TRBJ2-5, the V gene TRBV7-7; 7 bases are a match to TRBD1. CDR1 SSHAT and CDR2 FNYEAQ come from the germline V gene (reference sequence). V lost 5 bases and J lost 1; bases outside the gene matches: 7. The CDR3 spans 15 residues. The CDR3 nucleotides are TGTGCCAGCAGCGCCACCGGGACAGTCCAAGAGACCCAGTACTTC. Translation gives CASSATGTVQETQYF.

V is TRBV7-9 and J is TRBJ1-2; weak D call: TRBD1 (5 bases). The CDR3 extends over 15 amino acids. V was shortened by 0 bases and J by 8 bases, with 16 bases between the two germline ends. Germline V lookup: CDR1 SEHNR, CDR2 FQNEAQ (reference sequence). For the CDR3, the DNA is TGTGCCAGCAGCTTAGCAGGGGTAGAGATCTCGGGCTACACCTTC. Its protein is CASSLAGVEISGYTF.